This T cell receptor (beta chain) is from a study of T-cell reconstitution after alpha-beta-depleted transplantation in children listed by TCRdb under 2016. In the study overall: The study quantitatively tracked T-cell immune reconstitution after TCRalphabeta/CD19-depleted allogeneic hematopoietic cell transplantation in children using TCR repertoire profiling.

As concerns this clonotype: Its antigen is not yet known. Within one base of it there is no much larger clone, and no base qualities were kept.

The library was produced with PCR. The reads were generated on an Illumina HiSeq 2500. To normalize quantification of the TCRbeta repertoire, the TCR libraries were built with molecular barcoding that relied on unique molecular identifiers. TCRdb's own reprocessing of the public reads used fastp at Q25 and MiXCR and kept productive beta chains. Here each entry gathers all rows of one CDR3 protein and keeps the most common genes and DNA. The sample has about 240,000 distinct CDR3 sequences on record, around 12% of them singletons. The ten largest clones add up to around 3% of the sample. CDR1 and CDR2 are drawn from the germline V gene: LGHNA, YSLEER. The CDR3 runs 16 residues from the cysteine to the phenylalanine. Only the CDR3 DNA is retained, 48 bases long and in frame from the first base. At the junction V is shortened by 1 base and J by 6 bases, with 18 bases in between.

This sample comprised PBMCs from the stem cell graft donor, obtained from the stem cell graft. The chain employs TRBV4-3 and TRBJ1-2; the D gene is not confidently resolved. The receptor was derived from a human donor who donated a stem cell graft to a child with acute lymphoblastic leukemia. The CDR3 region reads CASSQALQIWVDGYTF. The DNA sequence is TGCGCCAGCAGCCAAGCCTTACAGATTTGGGTTGATGGCTACACCTTC.